Listed here are 26 T cell receptor beta chains from one sample, sequenced in a study of neoadjuvant nivolumab and ipilimumab in lung cancer. The table came from immunoSEQ multiplex PCR; TCRdb's copy has only in-frame clones and leaves some out. The sample holds 45,000 to 55,000 clones, approximately 90% seen once. The input for sequencing was blood, taken before neoadjuvant nivolumab, alone or with ipilimumab. The receptors come from an adult with non-small cell lung cancer. Some clones in this sample may be carry-over from other donors' samples.

The chain combines TRBV10-3 with TRBJ2-3; a weak D match, TRBD1 (6 bases). Trimming took 2 bases from V and 13 from J, leaving 10 bases between them. CDR1 is ENHRY, CDR2 SYGVKD, per germline. This CDR3 is 11 amino acids long. In DNA form, the CDR3 reads TGTGCCATCAGTGAGGCCAACAGGGAGTATTTT. The encoded protein is CAISEANREYF.

The CDR3 sequence: CASSTSGNSYNEQFF. For the CDR3, the DNA is TGTGCCAGCAGCACTAGCGGGAACTCCTACAATGAGCAGTTCTTC. V usage is TRBV9 and J usage is TRBJ2-1; TRBD2 aligns across 10 bases. V gave up 4 bases and J gave up 0 bases; unmatched junction bases: 1. CDR1 and CDR2 (germline): SGDLS, YYNGEE. This CDR3 has 15 amino acids.

Written as DNA, the CDR3 is TGTGCCAGCAGTACAGCCTCGGAGACCCAGTACTTC. Its translation: CASSTASETQYF. V is TRBV7-2 and J is TRBJ2-5; D uncertain. This CDR3 contains 12 residues. Germline CDR1 is SGHTA and CDR2 is FQGNSA. V lost 6 bases, J lost 5 bases, and 10 bases lay in between. The variable domain in full, with the rest retrieved from reference TRBV7-2 and TRBJ2-5, is GAGVSQSPSNKVTEKGKDVELRCDPISGHTALYWYRQSLGQGLEFLIYFQGNSAPDKSGLPSDRFSAERTGGSVSTLTIQRTQQEDSAVYLCASSTASETQYFGPGTRLLVL.

The V gene is TRBV7-2, the J gene TRBJ2-3; D is unresolved. The V gene lost 6 bases and the J gene lost 3 bases, with 4 bases spanning the gap. This CDR3 spans 11 amino acids. Germline V gives CDR1 SGHTA, CDR2 FQGNSA. CDR3 nucleotide sequence: TGTGCCAGCAGGTCTACAGATACGCAGTATTTT. Translated: CASRSTDTQYF.

The rearrangement links TRBV5-4 to TRBJ2-3; TRBD1 agrees at 9 bases. J was trimmed by 6 bases and V by 0 bases; bases with no gene match: 2. The CDR3 is 14 residues long. Germline values: CDR1 SGHNT, CDR2 YYREEE (reference sequence). This CDR3 is CASSLGDREDTQYF. The CDR3 coding sequence is TGTGCCAGCAGCTTGGGGGACAGGGAGGATACGCAGTATTTT.

This chain joins TRBV5-4 and TRBJ1-2; TRBD1 is a possible D gene (6 bases). This CDR3 is 13 amino acids long. The V gene lost 3 bases and the J gene lost 5 bases, with 11 bases spanning the gap. Per germline, CDR1 SGHNT and CDR2 YYREEE (reference sequence). CDR3 in DNA: TGTGCCAGCAGCTCGGACAGTCTATATGGCTACACCTTC. Its protein is CASSSDSLYGYTF.

The J gene is TRBJ1-5, the V gene TRBV6-5; possibly TRBD1 for D (5 bases). The germline V gene has CDR1 MNHEY and CDR2 SVGAGI. The V end lost 2 bases, the J end lost 7 bases, and 15 bases lay between the germline ends. The CDR3 runs 15 residues. The CDR3 nucleotides read TGTGCCAGCAGTTACGGTCAGGGATCGGAACAGCCCCAGCATTTT. As protein: CASSYGQGSEQPQHF.

The chain couples TRBV11-3 to TRBJ1-5; 7 nucleotides line up with TRBD1. Germline V gene lookup returns CDR1 SGHNT and CDR2 YENEEA. J gave up 5 bases and V 4 bases, and 8 bases lay outside the gene matches. The CDR3 extends over 15 amino acids. The CDR3 bases are TGTGCCAGCAGCTACCCGGGACAGAGATATCAGCCCCAGCATTTT. Translation gives CASSYPGQRYQPQHF.

CDR3: CASSAAGQYF. The CDR3 bases are TGCGCCAGCAGCGCGGCCGGTCAGTACTTC. The rearrangement links TRBV5-1 to TRBJ2-7, with D unclear. V lost 4 bases and J 10 bases, leaving 9 bases between the germline ends. The CDR3 is 10 amino acids. Germline values: CDR1 SGHRS, CDR2 YFSETQ.

The CDR3 sequence is CSVSEEGARGYGYTF. As DNA, the CDR3 is TGCAGCGTTTCAGAGGAGGGGGCTAGGGGCTATGGCTACACCTTC. The chain is built from TRBV29-1 and TRBJ1-2; 7 nucleotides match TRBD1. The CDR3 length is 15 residues. Germline CDR1 reads SQVTM; CDR2 reads ANQGSEA. Trimming removed 5 bases from V and 4 bases from J; junction bases left unmatched: 13.

The rearrangement uses TRBV18 and TRBJ2-5; TRBD2 matches at 7 bases. CDR1 is KGHSH, CDR2 LQKENI, per germline. This CDR3 region has 13 residues. V shed 2 bases and J 4 bases; nucleotides not matched to a gene: 1. CDR3 in amino acids: CASSPGTTETQYF. The CDR3, as DNA: TGTGCCAGCTCACCAGGGACTACAGAGACCCAGTACTTC.

This chain connects TRBV5-6 to TRBJ2-7; 10 bases line up with TRBD1. Germline values: CDR1 SGHDT, CDR2 YYEEEE. V lost 3 bases and J lost 3; bases outside the gene matches: 6. The CDR3 spans 15 residues. The CDR3 region has the DNA TGTGCCAGCAGCTCACTCGGGACAGGGGACTACGAGCAGTACTTC. It yields the protein CASSSLGTGDYEQYF.

The chain is built from TRBV5-1 and TRBJ1-2; a weak D match, TRBD1 (6 bases). The CDR3 length is 15 residues. V was cut by 4 bases and J by 3 bases, with 16 bases left in between. CDR1 and CDR2 from the germline V gene are SGHRS and YFSETQ. CDR3: CASSERGEGYYGYTF. In DNA form, the CDR3 reads TGCGCCAGCAGCGAAAGGGGGGAGGGATACTATGGCTACACCTTC.

This clone showed up just once. The chain recombines TRBV2 with TRBJ2-5; 8 bases agree with TRBD1. The CDR3 runs to 15 residues. The germline CDR1 and CDR2 sequences are SNHLY and FYNNEI. The trim removed 2 bases at V and 4 bases at J, leaving 6 bases unmatched. CDR3 loop: CASSETRGLGETQYF. CDR3 nucleotide sequence: TGTGCCAGCAGTGAAACCAGGGGGCTTGGAGAGACCCAGTACTTC.

The CDR3 loop is CASSSDWGTQYF. The CDR3, as DNA: TGTGCCAGCAGCTCCGACTGGGGGACCCAGTACTTC. The rearrangement links TRBV5-5 to TRBJ2-5; D remains unclear. The CDR3 extends over 12 amino acids. V lost 3 bases to trimming and J lost 7 bases, with 10 bases between them. CDR1 is SGHKS and CDR2 is YYEKEE in the germline V gene (reference sequence). Full variable domain (remainder filled in from reference TRBV5-5 and TRBJ2-5): DAGVTQSPTHLIKTRGQQVTLRCSPISGHKSVSWYQQVLGQGPQFIFQYYEKEERGRGNFPDRFSARQFPNYSSELNVNALLLGDSALYLCASSSDWGTQYFGPGTRLLVL.

The chain joins TRBV5-1 to TRBJ2-7, with D perhaps matching TRBD2 (6 bases). There are 15 residues in the CDR3. V dropped 2 bases and J dropped 0 bases, with 12 bases sitting between them. CDR1 SGHRS and CDR2 YFSETQ come from the germline V gene. Here the CDR3 DNA reads TGCGCCAGCAGCTTAGGAGGGGCAAGCTCCTACGAGCAGTACTTC. Its translation is CASSLGGASSYEQYF.

This clone has just a few counts. V usage is TRBV6-5 and J usage is TRBJ1-5; 11 bases fit TRBD1. The CDR3 extends over 15 amino acids. The germline V gene encodes CDR1 MNHEY and CDR2 SVGAGI. V shed 6 bases and J 6 bases; nucleotides not matched to a gene: 7. The CDR3, as DNA: TGTGCCAGCAGGCCGGGGACAGGGGGAGGTCAGCCCCAGCATTTT. This encodes CASRPGTGGGQPQHF.

The chain combines TRBV6-6 with TRBJ2-1, with 10 bases identical to TRBD2. CDR3 size: 12 residues. CDR1 is MNHNY, CDR2 SVGAGI, per germline (reference sequence). J lost 10 bases, V lost 7 bases, and 4 bases had no gene match. The CDR3 spells CASTKREGEQFF. For the CDR3, the DNA is TGTGCCAGCACCAAGCGGGAGGGCGAGCAGTTCTTC.

This clone has just one count. The CDR3 nucleotides read TGTGCCAGCAGCGTAGCCAGGGGTGACACCGGGGAGCTGTTTTTT. Translated: CASSVARGDTGELFF. This chain links TRBV11-3 with TRBJ2-2; TRBD1 is a possible D gene (6 bases). This CDR3 comprises 15 residues. V lost 5 bases, J lost 3 bases, and 13 bases lay in between. Germline CDR1 and CDR2: SGHNT and YENEEA.

The chain recombines TRBV6-6 with TRBJ2-1; 8 positions agree with TRBD1. CDR1 and CDR2 from the germline V gene are MNHNY and SVGAGI (reference sequence). The CDR3 has 16 residues. V shed 2 bases, J shed 3 bases, and the junction held 6 bases outside the gene matches. This CDR3 reads CASSYGTGTYYNEQFF. The CDR3 DNA sequence: TGTGCCAGCAGTTACGGGACAGGCACTTACTACAATGAGCAGTTCTTC.

The CDR3 DNA reads TGCGCCAGCAGCGTAACAGGGATCTCTGGAAACACCATATATTTT. This encodes CASSVTGISGNTIYF. V gene TRBV5-1 combines with J gene TRBJ1-3, with a tentative D call TRBD1 (6 bases). Germline CDR1 SGHRS, CDR2 YFSETQ. V was shortened by 4 bases and J by 0 bases, with 11 bases between the two germline ends. CDR3 length: 15 amino acids.

The chain combines TRBV7-3 with TRBJ2-2; D may be TRBD1 or TRBD2 (5 bases each). The V gene lost 0 bases and the J gene lost 7 bases, with 9 bases spanning the gap. CDR3 length: 14 amino acids. Germline CDR1 is SGHTA and CDR2 is FQGTGA. The CDR3 sequence: CASSLTGTVGELFF. CDR3 DNA: TGTGCCAGCAGCTTAACCGGGACGGTCGGGGAGCTGTTTTTT.

The chain is built from TRBV15 and TRBJ1-1; D not certain. The germline V and J ends were trimmed by 0 bases and 1 base, with 12 bases remaining between them. The germline V gene encodes CDR1 LNHNV and CDR2 YYDKDF (reference sequence). The CDR3 is 16 amino acids. The CDR3 reads CATSRDIWGRNTEAFF. The CDR3 coding sequence is TGTGCCACCAGCAGAGATATATGGGGTAGGAACACTGAAGCTTTCTTT.

The chain joins TRBV19 to TRBJ2-3; 7 bases align to TRBD1. This CDR3 comprises 13 residues. Germline V gene sequence: CDR1 LNHDA, CDR2 SQIVND (reference sequence). V trimming: 10 bases; J trimming: 0 bases; junction bases outside the gene matches: 4. The CDR3 reads CATGQVSTDTQYF. CDR3 DNA: TGTGCCACCGGACAGGTCAGCACAGATACGCAGTATTTT.

V usage is TRBV30 and J usage is TRBJ1-2, with 7 bases matching TRBD1. Germline lookup yields CDR1 GTSNPN and CDR2 SVGIG (reference sequence). The junction had 8 bases not matched to a gene; V was cut back by 1 base and J by 6 bases. The CDR3 sequence is 14 residues long. CDR3 loop: CAWSAKGAGNGYTF. The CDR3 nucleotides read TGTGCCTGGAGTGCTAAGGGGGCGGGCAATGGCTACACCTTC.

This clone was observed once. The genes are TRBV29-1 and TRBJ2-2, with D perhaps matching TRBD1 (6 bases). Trimming took 3 bases from V and 1 from J, leaving 6 bases between them. This CDR3 contains 13 residues. Germline values: CDR1 SQVTM, CDR2 ANQGSEA. The CDR3: CSVDRGNTGELFF. Written as DNA, the CDR3 is TGCAGCGTTGACAGGGGGAACACCGGGGAGCTGTTTTTT.